This entry lists 23 T cell receptor beta chains sequenced from one sample in a study of blood T cell repertoires in COVID-19. Some clones are missing from TCRdb's copy, which holds only in-frame ones; the method was immunoSEQ multiplex PCR. Here the sample spans fewer than 500,000 clones, around 87% being singletons. Sequencing was performed on PBMCs or T cells enriched from blood (not recorded which). The receptors derive from a woman in her 30s with acute COVID-19.

The rearrangement uses TRBV3-1 (or the pseudogene TRBV3-2) and TRBJ1-3, with 9 nucleotides matching TRBD1. CDR3 length equals 16 residues. J was trimmed by 3 bases and V by 3 bases; bases with no gene match: 6. From germline, CDR1 is LGHDT and CDR2 YNNKEL (reference sequence). In DNA form, the CDR3 reads TGTGCCAGCAGCCAGATTGACAGGGGGGTTGGAAACACCATATATTTT. It encodes CASSQIDRGVGNTIYF.

The chain carries TRBV7-3 and TRBJ2-3; 12 bases are shared with TRBD2. The ends lost 2 bases at V and 9 bases at J; junction bases unmatched: 9. The length of the CDR3 is 16 residues. Per germline, CDR1 SGHTA and CDR2 FQGTGA. CDR3 nucleotide sequence: TGTGCCAGCAGCTTAGCCCCTAGCGGGGGGGCAGTAACGCAGTATTTT. It specifies CASSLAPSGGAVTQYF.

V and J are TRBV18 and TRBJ1-1; TRBD1 agrees at 8 bases. The trim removed 4 bases at V and 6 bases at J, leaving 10 bases unmatched. The germline V gene encodes CDR1 KGHSH and CDR2 LQKENI. The CDR3 length is 15 residues. The CDR3 region is CASSRVWTGTPEAFF. DNA for the CDR3: TGTGCCAGCTCACGGGTCTGGACAGGGACCCCTGAAGCTTTCTTT.

The genes are TRBV5-5 and TRBJ2-5, with 12 bases fitting TRBD2. The CDR3 totals 18 residues. With 0 bases clipped from V and 5 bases from J, the junction kept 11 bases outside the gene matches. The germline gives CDR1 SGHKS, CDR2 YYEKEE (reference sequence). The CDR3 reads CASSLATSGGPGRETQYF. In DNA form, the CDR3 reads TGTGCCAGCAGCTTGGCCACTAGCGGGGGGCCGGGGAGGGAGACCCAGTACTTC.

The chain recombines TRBV5-1 with TRBJ2-3; D is perhaps TRBD1 (5 bases). The germline V gene has CDR1 SGHRS and CDR2 YFSETQ. This CDR3 comprises 15 residues. V was trimmed by 4 bases and J by 0 bases, leaving 12 bases between them. CDR3 in amino acids: CASSLQVSSTDTQYF. DNA of the CDR3: TGCGCCAGCAGCCTACAGGTGTCTAGCACAGATACGCAGTATTTT.

The chain is built from TRBV12-5 and TRBJ1-3; the match to TRBD1 covers 9 bases. This CDR3 has 16 amino acids. The V gene end was trimmed by 4 bases and the J gene end by 2 bases; junction bases not matched to a gene: 6. Germline loops: CDR1 LGHNT, CDR2 FRNRAP. The CDR3 region has the DNA TGTGCTAGTGGTTGGGGGACAGGGTATCCTGGAAACACCATATATTTT. It encodes CASGWGTGYPGNTIYF.

This sequence joins TRBV4-1 and TRBJ1-2; D remains ambiguous. This CDR3 is built from 15 residues. Trimming left V 0 bases short and J 2 bases short, with 10 bases between. The V gene's germline CDR1 is MGHRA and CDR2 YSYEKL. The CDR3 bases are TGCGCCAGCAGCCAAGAGGAGGGTCCCAACTATGGCTACACCTTC. Translating gives CASSQEEGPNYGYTF.

V gene TRBV7-9 combines with J gene TRBJ1-2, with 7 bases aligning to TRBD1. Looked up from germline, CDR1 is SEHNR and CDR2 is FQNEAQ (reference sequence). This CDR3 comprises 15 residues. The trim removed 1 base at V and 2 bases at J, leaving 4 bases unmatched. The CDR3 DNA sequence: TGTGCCAGCAGCTTAGGCATCAGGGGGAACTATGGCTACACCTTC. Protein product: CASSLGIRGNYGYTF. Full variable domain (rest looked up from reference TRBV7-9 and TRBJ1-2): DTGVSQNPRHKITKRGQNVTFRCDPISEHNRLYWYRQTLGQGPEFLTYFQNEAQLEKSRLLSDRFSAERPKGSFSTLEIQRTEQGDSAMYLCASSLGIRGNYGYTFGSGTRLTVV.

The chain carries TRBV11-3 and TRBJ1-1; 7 nucleotides align to TRBD1. The ends lost 7 bases at V and 9 bases at J; junction bases unmatched: 17. The CDR3 totals 15 residues. CDR1 is SGHNT, CDR2 YENEEA, per germline. CDR3 in DNA: TGTGCCAGCAACCTACTGTGCGGGACAGTCCATAAAGCTTTCTTT. It translates to CASNLLCGTVHKAFF.

The chain is built from TRBV27 and TRBJ2-7, with D tentatively TRBD2 (5 bases). V was cut by 0 bases and J by 3 bases, with 9 bases left in between. This CDR3 is built from 14 residues. The germline V gene has CDR1 MNHEY and CDR2 SMNVEV (reference sequence). Here the CDR3 reads CASSLSRTGYEQYF. The CDR3 coding sequence is TGTGCCAGCAGTTTATCACGGACTGGCTACGAGCAGTACTTC.

Only a few counts were recorded for this clone. This rearrangement joins TRBV7-2 to TRBJ2-1; 8 positions match TRBD2. The germline gives CDR1 SGHTA, CDR2 FQGNSA. V shed 3 bases, J shed 2 bases, and the junction held 0 bases outside the gene matches. This CDR3 comprises 14 residues. Here the CDR3 DNA reads TGTGCCAGCAGCTTGCGGGGGGCCTACAATGAGCAGTTCTTC. This sequence encodes CASSLRGAYNEQFF.

V and J are TRBV6-2 or TRBV6-3 and TRBJ2-2, with TRBD2 matching 8 bases. Germline CDR1 and CDR2: MNHEY and SVGEGT. The ends lost 5 bases at V and 3 bases at J; junction bases unmatched: 11. The CDR3 extends over 17 amino acids. In DNA form, the CDR3 reads TGTGCCAGCAGTACAACCCGCGGGGGGATTGACACCGGGGAGCTGTTTTTT. Residues: CASSTTRGGIDTGELFF.

The CDR3 DNA reads TGCGCCAGCAGCTGGACAGTTCGTGATGAGCAGTTCTTC. The encoded protein is CASSWTVRDEQFF. The chain carries TRBV5-1 and TRBJ2-1, with D maybe TRBD1 (6 bases). V was pared by 3 bases and J by 8 bases, with 12 bases between. The germline V gene encodes CDR1 SGHRS and CDR2 YFSETQ. The CDR3 is 13 amino acids.

The V call is TRBV7-8, the J call TRBJ1-2; 9 nucleotides agree with TRBD1. The V gene's germline CDR1 is SGHVS and CDR2 FQNEAQ. The ends lost 2 bases at V and 8 bases at J; junction bases unmatched: 18. The CDR3 runs to 18 residues. The CDR3 loop reads CASSLSPGTGSYSYGYTF. Written as DNA, the CDR3 is TGTGCCAGCAGCTTATCCCCAGGGACAGGGTCCTATTCTTACGGCTACACCTTC.

This clone was recorded only once. This chain uses TRBV28 with TRBJ2-7; possible D gene TRBD1, 7 bases. V shed 6 bases and J shed 5 bases, with 14 bases lying between them. The CDR3 runs to 13 residues. Germline V CDR1 and CDR2: MDHEN, SYDVKM. This CDR3 is CASSTTGRHEQYF. CDR3 nucleotides: TGTGCCAGCAGCACGACAGGGAGGCACGAGCAGTACTTC. Full variable domain (rest looked up from reference TRBV28 and TRBJ2-7): DVKVTQSSRYLVKRTGEKVFLECVQDMDHENMFWYRQDPGLGLRLIYFSYDVKMKEKGDIPEGYSVSREKKERFSLILESASTNQTSMYLCASSTTGRHEQYFGPGTRLTVT.

The CDR3 coding sequence is TGTGCCAGCAGCCTATTGCGAGGCTACACCTTC. This gives the protein CASSLLRGYTF. This chain connects TRBV7-2 to TRBJ1-2; D not resolved. The CDR3 is 11 amino acids. The V gene lost 5 bases and the J gene lost 8 bases, with 9 bases spanning the gap. Germline V gene lookup returns CDR1 SGHTA and CDR2 FQGNSA.

The rearrangement uses TRBV5-1 and TRBJ2-3; 9 bases align to TRBD1. CDR3 length: 14 amino acids. The germline V gene has CDR1 SGHRS and CDR2 YFSETQ. The junction had 4 bases not matched to a gene; V was cut back by 4 bases and J by 4 bases. For the CDR3, the DNA is TGCGCCAGCAGCGGGACAGGGATAGCAGATACGCAGTATTTT. Translated, it gives CASSGTGIADTQYF.

V gene TRBV20-1 combines with J gene TRBJ2-3, with a tentative D call TRBD2 (5 bases). Trimming took 3 bases from V and 1 from J, leaving 17 bases between them. CDR3 size: 16 residues. Germline lookup yields CDR1 DFQATT and CDR2 SNEGSKA (reference sequence). In DNA, the CDR3 is TGCAGTGCTAGTGTCACCCGGAGGTTTGGCACAGATACGCAGTATTTT. Translating it yields CSASVTRRFGTDTQYF.

A word on this clone: Other DNA variants within this sample encode the same CDR3. V and J are TRBV28 and TRBJ2-7; tentative D call: TRBD1 (6 bases). The CDR3 runs to 12 residues. V lost 6 bases and J 4 bases, leaving 10 bases between the germline ends. Germline V gene sequence: CDR1 MDHEN, CDR2 SYDVKM. DNA for the CDR3: TGTGCCAGCAGCCTCAGGGGTTACGAGCAGTACTTC. Translating gives CASSLRGYEQYF.

The chain recombines TRBV18 with TRBJ2-7; TRBD2 might be the D (5 bases). This CDR3 is built from 16 residues. The V gene lost 6 bases and the J gene lost 7 bases, with 25 bases spanning the gap. Germline loops: CDR1 KGHSH, CDR2 LQKENI. The CDR3 region is CASSPGAISGGGEQYF. CDR3 nucleotide sequence: TGTGCCAGCTCCCCCGGCGCCATCTCAGGAGGAGGAGAGCAGTACTTC.

The rearrangement joins TRBV7-2 to TRBJ2-1; 10 nucleotides align to TRBD2. Germline CDR1 reads SGHTA; CDR2 reads FQGNSA. V lost 1 base to trimming and J lost 4 bases; unmatched junction nucleotides: 7. There are 17 residues in the CDR3. CDR3 nucleotide sequence: TGTGCCAGCAGCTTAGTGGCTAGCGGGGGTCATTACAATGAGCAGTTCTTC. Translating it yields CASSLVASGGHYNEQFF.

The chain links TRBV4-3 to TRBJ2-3; possibly TRBD2 for D (6 bases). Trimming pared 0 bases from V and 2 bases from J, leaving 9 bases between. The CDR3 contains 15 residues. Germline V CDR1 and CDR2: LGHNA, YSLEER. In nucleotides, the CDR3 is TGCGCCAGCAGCCAAGATGGGGGGTTCACAGATACGCAGTATTTT. Translated: CASSQDGGFTDTQYF.

This clone was observed a handful of times. Other DNA variants within this sample encode the same CDR3. The chain uses TRBV7-3 and TRBJ2-1; 12 bases line up with TRBD2. CDR3 length equals 15 residues. With V trimmed by 5 bases and J by 4 bases, 3 bases remained unmatched. The germline CDR1 and CDR2 sequences are SGHTA and FQGTGA. CDR3 sequence (DNA): TGTGCCAGCAGCATCACTAGCGGGGGGTACAATGAGCAGTTCTTC. Residues: CASSITSGGYNEQFF.